This passage covers 14 T cell receptor beta chains from one sample sequenced in a study of T cells in Graves' hyperthyroidism and ophthalmopathy (dated by TCRdb to about 2019). Library construction relied on multiplex PCR. The sequencing machine was an Illumina HiSeq 2000. The TCR beta CDR3 regions were amplified from the RNA transcripts. The TCR CDR3 was subjected to a first round of RT-PCR using the HTBI primer set and the Qiagen OneStep RT-PCR kit. Through fastp at Q25 and MiXCR, TCRdb rebuilt clones from the public reads, retaining in-frame beta chains. Each CDR3 protein appears once, grouped with its most common genes and DNA. Counted in this sample were about 380,000 distinct CDR3 sequences; less than 20% of them appeared once. The top ten hold 40% to 45% of the sample. The sample taken for sequencing was blood. These receptors all come from a young man with Graves' ophthalmopathy.

This clonotype was seen a handful of times. The J gene is TRBJ2-7, the V gene TRBV7-2, with a tentative D call TRBD1 (6 bases). Germline lookup yields CDR1 SGHTA and CDR2 FQGNSA. V shed 4 bases and J shed 2 bases, with 12 bases lying between them. The CDR3 spans 14 residues. The CDR3 nucleotides read TGTGCCAGCAGCTCTAAACAGGGAGCCTACGAGCAGTACTTC. Translated: CASSSKQGAYEQYF.

Ten or more counts support this clonotype. The chain links TRBV2 to TRBJ2-3, with D tentatively TRBD1 (6 bases). From germline, CDR1 is SNHLY and CDR2 FYNNEI. This CDR3 comprises 13 residues. The ends were cut back, 2 bases at V and 6 bases at J, with 9 bases in the middle. The CDR3 spells CASSEHREDTQYF. The CDR3 region has the DNA TGTGCCAGCAGTGAACACAGGGAGGATACGCAGTATTTT.

Ten or more counts support this clonotype. This chain uses TRBV5-6 with TRBJ1-4, with D uncertain. Trimming removed 2 bases at V and 8 bases at J, with 13 bases between. Germline V gives CDR1 SGHDT, CDR2 YYEEEE. The CDR3 spans 14 residues. CDR3 in DNA: TGTGCCAGCAGCTTCGGACTAGAAATGGAAAAACTGTTTTTT. It yields the protein CASSFGLEMEKLFF. Looking up the rest from reference TRBV5-6 and TRBJ1-4 gives the full variable domain: DAGVTQSPTHLIKTRGQQVTLRCSPKSGHDTVSWYQQALGQGPQFIFQYYEEEERQRGNFPDRFSGHQFPNYSSELNVNALLLGDSALYLCASSFGLEMEKLFFGSGTQLSVL.

This chain joins TRBV5-6 and TRBJ1-2; D gene unclear. V was cut by 3 bases and J by 5 bases, with 14 bases left in between. This CDR3 region has 14 residues. Germline CDR1 and CDR2: SGHDT and YYEEEE. CDR3: CASSSPFVTYGYTF. The CDR3 coding sequence is TGTGCCAGCAGCTCCCCTTTTGTTACTTATGGCTACACCTTC.

This clonotype came up many times. The V gene is TRBV28, the J gene TRBJ2-3; D gene ambiguous. V lost 3 bases, J lost 4 bases, and 8 bases lay in between. Germline lookup yields CDR1 MDHEN and CDR2 SYDVKM. The CDR3 sequence is 13 residues long. As DNA, the CDR3 is TGTGCCAGCAGTTTTATTCGGGCAGATACGCAGTATTTT. It specifies CASSFIRADTQYF. The variable domain in full, completed from reference TRBV28 and TRBJ2-3, reads DVKVTQSSRYLVKRTGEKVFLECVQDMDHENMFWYRQDPGLGLRLIYFSYDVKMKEKGDIPEGYSVSREKKERFSLILESASTNQTSMYLCASSFIRADTQYFGPGTRLTVL.

The chain uses TRBV7-9 and TRBJ2-5, with TRBD2 identical over 11 bases. Germline lookup yields CDR1 SEHNR and CDR2 FQNEAQ (reference sequence). The V segment lost 6 bases and the J segment 5 bases; nucleotides outside the gene matches: 11. The length of the CDR3 is 16 residues. CDR3 in amino acids: CASSRDSSGGFETQYF. Here the CDR3 DNA reads TGTGCCAGCAGTCGGGACTCTAGCGGGGGGTTTGAGACCCAGTACTTC.

This clonotype showed up just a few times. The rearrangement links TRBV15 to TRBJ2-7; 8 bases match TRBD2. Trimming at V came to 0 bases and at J to 2 bases, leaving 9 bases not matched to a gene. This CDR3 is built from 17 residues. The germline V gene has CDR1 LNHNV and CDR2 YYDKDF (reference sequence). The CDR3, as DNA: TGTGCCACCAGCAGAGATCTCACTAGCGGTTACACCTACGAGCAGTACTTC. It translates to CATSRDLTSGYTYEQYF.

This clonotype was seen only a few times. This chain links TRBV6-4 with TRBJ2-2, with a weak D call TRBD1 (6 bases). CDR3 length equals 16 residues. Deletions cut 0 bases from V and 2 bases from J, with 10 bases between. CDR1 MRHNA and CDR2 SNTAGT come from the germline V gene. CDR3 in amino acids: CASSDSTGINTGELFF. CDR3 coding DNA: TGTGCCAGCAGTGACTCAACAGGGATAAACACCGGGGAGCTGTTTTTT.

The CDR3 nucleotides read TGTGCCAGCACCTGGGACAGGGGCCTAATGAACACTGAAGCTTTCTTT. This sequence encodes CASTWDRGLMNTEAFF. The rearrangement links TRBV6-2 or TRBV6-3 to TRBJ1-1; 10 positions agree with TRBD1. Looked up from germline, CDR1 is MNHEY and CDR2 is SVGEGT. V gave up 7 bases and J gave up 0 bases; unmatched junction bases: 8. The CDR3 covers 16 residues.

With respect to this clonotype: This may be a read error: a much more frequent sequence differs by one nucleotide. The chain employs TRBV20-1 and TRBJ1-5, with no clear D. The CDR3 is made up of 12 amino acids. Trimming pared 1 base from V and 9 bases from J, leaving 10 bases between. The germline V gene has CDR1 DFQATT and CDR2 SNEGSKA (reference sequence). The CDR3 coding sequence is TGCAGTGCTAGAGGGTGGTGGACGCCCCAGCATTTT. Encoded protein: CSARGWWTPQHF.

The chain is built from TRBV4-1 and TRBJ1-3; perhaps TRBD1 as D (5 bases). This CDR3 comprises 17 residues. Germline CDR1 and CDR2: MGHRA and YSYEKL. The V end lost 3 bases, the J end lost 0 bases, and 15 bases lay between the germline ends. The CDR3 coding sequence is TGCGCCAGCAGCCATCCCAAGGGGAATTTCTCTGGAAACACCATATATTTT. Protein sequence: CASSHPKGNFSGNTIYF.

This chain uses TRBV5-1 with TRBJ2-7; the match to TRBD1 covers 9 bases. CDR1 is SGHRS, CDR2 YFSETQ, per germline. V trimming: 6 bases; J trimming: 1 base; junction bases outside the gene matches: 2. The CDR3 contains 13 residues. The CDR3 nucleotides read TGCGCCAGCACACAGGGGGCTTCCTACGAGCAGTACTTC. Residues: CASTQGASYEQYF. Using reference TRBV5-1 and TRBJ2-7 for the parts outside the CDR3, the full variable domain is KAGVTQTPRYLIKTRGQQVTLSCSPISGHRSVSWYQQTPGQGLQFLFEYFSETQRNKGNFPGRFSGRQFSNSRSEMNVSTLELGDSALYLCASTQGASYEQYFGPGTRLTVT.

This clonotype appeared many times. This chain connects TRBV28 to TRBJ2-3; the D gene is possibly TRBD2 (6 bases). V was trimmed by 1 base and J by 7 bases, leaving 9 bases between them. This CDR3 spans 13 amino acids. Germline CDR1 and CDR2: MDHEN and SYDVKM. DNA for the CDR3: TGTGCCAGCAGTTTATCTGGGGGGAATACGCAGTATTTT. This gives the protein CASSLSGGNTQYF.

This clonotype showed up just a few times. The genes are TRBV4-2 and TRBJ2-7, with D possibly matching TRBD2 (7 bases). This CDR3 is 15 amino acids long. Germline CDR1 is LGHNA and CDR2 is YNFKEQ. V lost 1 base to trimming and J lost 4 bases, with 14 bases between them. The CDR3 reads CASSQVGGGAYEQYF. The CDR3 nucleotides read TGTGCCAGCAGCCAAGTAGGAGGGGGGGCTTACGAGCAGTACTTC.